This TCR beta chain was retrieved from a study of blood T cell repertoires in COVID-19. CDR3 size: 13 residues. Per the germline V gene, CDR1 is GTSNPN and CDR2 is SVGIG (reference sequence). V lost 1 base and J 0 bases, leaving 6 bases between the germline ends. The table came from immunoSEQ multiplex PCR; TCRdb's copy has only in-frame clones and leaves some out. The sample has about 330,000 clones, around nine tenths seen once. Participants spanned ages about 18 to 90 years and resided in about 24 US areas. Cohort 3 donors were reported recovered after two negative PCRs, clearance, or symptom resolution.

This chain connects TRBV30 to TRBJ1-1; D ambiguous. The material sequenced was PBMCs or T cells enriched from blood (not recorded which). The clonotype was recovered from a woman aged 30 to 39 who had recovered from COVID-19. CDR3 coding DNA: TGTGCCTGGAGTGGCGACATGAACACTGAAGCTTTCTTT. Translation: CAWSGDMNTEAFF.